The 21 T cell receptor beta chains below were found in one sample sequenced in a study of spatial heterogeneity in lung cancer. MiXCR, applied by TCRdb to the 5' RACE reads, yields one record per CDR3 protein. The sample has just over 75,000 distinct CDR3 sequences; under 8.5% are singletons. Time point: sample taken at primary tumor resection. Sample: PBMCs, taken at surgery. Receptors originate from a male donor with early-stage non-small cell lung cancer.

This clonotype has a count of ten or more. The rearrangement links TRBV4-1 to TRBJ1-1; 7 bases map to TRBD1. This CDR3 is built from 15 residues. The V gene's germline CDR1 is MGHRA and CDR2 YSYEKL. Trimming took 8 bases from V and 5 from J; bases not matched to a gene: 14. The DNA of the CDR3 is TGCGCCAGCTCTTTACAGGGGACCTTAAATACTGAAGCTTTCTTT. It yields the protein CASSLQGTLNTEAFF.

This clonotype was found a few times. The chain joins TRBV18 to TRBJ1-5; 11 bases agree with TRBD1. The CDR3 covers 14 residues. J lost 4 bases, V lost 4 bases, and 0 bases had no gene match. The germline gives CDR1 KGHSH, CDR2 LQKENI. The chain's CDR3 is CASSRDRGNQPQHF. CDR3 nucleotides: TGTGCCAGCTCACGGGACAGGGGGAATCAGCCCCAGCATTTT.

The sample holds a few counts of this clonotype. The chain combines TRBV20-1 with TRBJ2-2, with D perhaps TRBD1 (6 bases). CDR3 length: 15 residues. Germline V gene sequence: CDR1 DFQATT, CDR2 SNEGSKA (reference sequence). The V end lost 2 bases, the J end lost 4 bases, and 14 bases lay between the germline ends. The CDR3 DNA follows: TGCAGTGCTAGAACTCGGACAGTGATCACCGGGGAGCTGTTTTTT. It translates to CSARTRTVITGELFF.

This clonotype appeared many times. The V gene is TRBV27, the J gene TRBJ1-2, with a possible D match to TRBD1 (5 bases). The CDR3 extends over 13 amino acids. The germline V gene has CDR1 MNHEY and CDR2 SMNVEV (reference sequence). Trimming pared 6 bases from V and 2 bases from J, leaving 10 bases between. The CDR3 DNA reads TGTGCCAGCAGCCCGTGGGGCAACTATGGCTACACCTTC. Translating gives CASSPWGNYGYTF.

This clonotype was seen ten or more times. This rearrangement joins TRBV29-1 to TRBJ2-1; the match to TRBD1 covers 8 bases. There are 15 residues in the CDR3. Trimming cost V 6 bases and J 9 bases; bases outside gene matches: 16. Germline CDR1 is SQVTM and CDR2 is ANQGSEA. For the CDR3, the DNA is TGCAGCGTCGCGGAGGCAGGGGGCGCTTATGCTGAGCAGTTCTTC. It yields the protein CSVAEAGGAYAEQFF.

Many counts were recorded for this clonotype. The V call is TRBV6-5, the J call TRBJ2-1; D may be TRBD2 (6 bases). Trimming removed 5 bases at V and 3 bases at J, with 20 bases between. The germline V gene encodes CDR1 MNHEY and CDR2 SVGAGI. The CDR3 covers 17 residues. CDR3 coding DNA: TGTGCCAGCAGTCCACGTCCCGGGACTCCTTTCTACAATGAGCAGTTCTTC. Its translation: CASSPRPGTPFYNEQFF.

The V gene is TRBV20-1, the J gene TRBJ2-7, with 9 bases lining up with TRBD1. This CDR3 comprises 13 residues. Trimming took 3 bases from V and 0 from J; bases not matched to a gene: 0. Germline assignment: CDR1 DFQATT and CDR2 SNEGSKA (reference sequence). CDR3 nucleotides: TGCAGTGCTAGGACAGGGGGCTCCTACGAGCAGTACTTC. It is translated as CSARTGGSYEQYF.

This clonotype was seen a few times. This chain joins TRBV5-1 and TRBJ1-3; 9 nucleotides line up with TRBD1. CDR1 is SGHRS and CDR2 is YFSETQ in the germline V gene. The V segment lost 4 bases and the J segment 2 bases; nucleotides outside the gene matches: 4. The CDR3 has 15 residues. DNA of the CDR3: TGCGCCAGCAGCCACGGACAGGGGCCTGGAAACACCATATATTTT. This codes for CASSHGQGPGNTIYF.

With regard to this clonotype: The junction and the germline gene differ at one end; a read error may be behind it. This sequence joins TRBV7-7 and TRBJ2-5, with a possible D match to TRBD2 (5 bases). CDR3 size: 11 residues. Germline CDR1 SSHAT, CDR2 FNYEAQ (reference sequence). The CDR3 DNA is TGTGCTAGCAGCTTAGAGGGGACCCAGTACTTC. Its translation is CASSLEGTQYF.

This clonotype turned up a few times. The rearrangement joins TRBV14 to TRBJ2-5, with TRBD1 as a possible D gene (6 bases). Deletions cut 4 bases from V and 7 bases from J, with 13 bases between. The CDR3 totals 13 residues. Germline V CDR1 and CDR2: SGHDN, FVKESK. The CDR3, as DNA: TGTGCCAGCAGCCGGGACATATTTGGGACCCAGTACTTC. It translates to CASSRDIFGTQYF.

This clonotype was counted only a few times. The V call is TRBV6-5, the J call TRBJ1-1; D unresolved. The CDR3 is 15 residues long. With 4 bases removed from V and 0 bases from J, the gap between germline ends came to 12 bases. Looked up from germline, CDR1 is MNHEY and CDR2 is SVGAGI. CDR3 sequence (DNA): TGTGCCAGCAGTTCCTTTAGGGTGCTGAACACTGAAGCTTTCTTT. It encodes CASSSFRVLNTEAFF.

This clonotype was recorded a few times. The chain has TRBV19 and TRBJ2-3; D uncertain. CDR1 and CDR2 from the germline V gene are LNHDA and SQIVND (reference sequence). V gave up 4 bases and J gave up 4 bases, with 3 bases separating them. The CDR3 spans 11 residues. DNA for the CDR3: TGTGCCAGTAGTAGGGCAGATACGCAGTATTTT. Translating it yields CASSRADTQYF.

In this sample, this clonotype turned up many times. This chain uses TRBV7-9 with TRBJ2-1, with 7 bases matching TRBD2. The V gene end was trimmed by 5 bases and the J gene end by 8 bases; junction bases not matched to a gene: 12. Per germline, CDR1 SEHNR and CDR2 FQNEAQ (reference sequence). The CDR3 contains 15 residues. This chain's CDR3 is CASSRPAGVVDEQFF. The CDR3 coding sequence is TGTGCCAGCAGCCGCCCTGCGGGAGTCGTTGATGAGCAGTTCTTC. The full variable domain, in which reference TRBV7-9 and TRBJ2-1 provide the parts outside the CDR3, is DTGVSQNPRHKITKRGQNVTFRCDPISEHNRLYWYRQTLGQGPEFLTYFQNEAQLEKSRLLSDRFSAERPKGSFSTLEIQRTEQGDSAMYLCASSRPAGVVDEQFFGPGTRLTVL.

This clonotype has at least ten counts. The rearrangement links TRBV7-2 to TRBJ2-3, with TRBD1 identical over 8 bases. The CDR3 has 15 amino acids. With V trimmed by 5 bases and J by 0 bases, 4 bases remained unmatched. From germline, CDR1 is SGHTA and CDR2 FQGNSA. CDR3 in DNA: TGTGCCAGCAGCCCAGGGGGCTCTAGCACAGATACGCAGTATTTT. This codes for CASSPGGSSTDTQYF.

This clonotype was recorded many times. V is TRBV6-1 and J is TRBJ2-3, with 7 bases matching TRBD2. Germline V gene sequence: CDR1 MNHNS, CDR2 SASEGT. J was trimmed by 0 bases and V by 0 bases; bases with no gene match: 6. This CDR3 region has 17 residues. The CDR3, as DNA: TGTGCCAGCAGTGAAGCAGCGGGACTCTCTAGCACAGATACGCAGTATTTT. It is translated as CASSEAAGLSSTDTQYF.

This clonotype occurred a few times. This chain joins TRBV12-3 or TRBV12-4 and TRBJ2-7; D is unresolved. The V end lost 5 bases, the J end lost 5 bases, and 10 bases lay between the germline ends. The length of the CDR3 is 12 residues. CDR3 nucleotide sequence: TGTGCCAGCAGTATTGTTCCCCACGAGCAGTACTTC. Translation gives CASSIVPHEQYF.

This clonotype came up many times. As DNA, the CDR3 is TGCAGTGCTAGTAGACTAGCGGGAGTGTACACAGATACGCAGTATTTT. Protein: CSASRLAGVYTDTQYF. The chain couples TRBV20-1 to TRBJ2-3; 12 nucleotides align to TRBD2. The CDR3 covers 16 residues. Per germline, CDR1 DFQATT and CDR2 SNEGSKA (reference sequence). J gave up 2 bases and V 3 bases, and 6 bases lay outside the gene matches.

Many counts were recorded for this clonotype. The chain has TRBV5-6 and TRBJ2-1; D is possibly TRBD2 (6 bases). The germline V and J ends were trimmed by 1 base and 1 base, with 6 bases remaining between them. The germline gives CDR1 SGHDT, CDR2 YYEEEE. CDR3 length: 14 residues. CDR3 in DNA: TGTGCCAGCAGCTTGAGCGGGTCCTACAATGAGCAGTTCTTC. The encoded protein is CASSLSGSYNEQFF.

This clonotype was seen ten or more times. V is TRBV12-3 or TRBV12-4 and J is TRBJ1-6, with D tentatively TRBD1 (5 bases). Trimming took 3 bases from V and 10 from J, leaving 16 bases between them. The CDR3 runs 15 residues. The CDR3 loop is CASSLRGGDGSPLHF. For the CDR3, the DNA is TGTGCCAGCAGTTTGCGGGGCGGGGATGGATCACCCCTCCACTTT.

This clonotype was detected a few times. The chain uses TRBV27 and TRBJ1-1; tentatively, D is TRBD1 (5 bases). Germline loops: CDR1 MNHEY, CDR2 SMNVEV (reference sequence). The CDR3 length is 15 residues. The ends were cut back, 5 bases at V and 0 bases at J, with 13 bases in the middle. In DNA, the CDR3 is TGTGCCAGCAGTCTCCAGGGATTAATGAACACTGAAGCTTTCTTT. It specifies CASSLQGLMNTEAFF.

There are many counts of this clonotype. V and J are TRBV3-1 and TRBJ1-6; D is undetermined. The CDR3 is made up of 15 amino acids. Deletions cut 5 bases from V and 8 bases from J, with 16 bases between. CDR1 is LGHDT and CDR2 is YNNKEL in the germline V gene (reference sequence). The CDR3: CASSFGSHEDSPLHF. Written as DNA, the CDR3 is TGTGCCAGCAGCTTCGGGAGCCACGAAGATTCACCCCTCCACTTT.